The clone carrying this TCR beta chain was detected a few times. The antigen remains unidentified. These data are taken from a study of T-cell reconstitution after alpha-beta-depleted transplantation in children. Study-wide findings and caveats: As was reported, about two months after transplant, alpha-beta T cells came from several hundred expanded graft clones. Newly generated T cells supplied most T-cell counts and diversity one year post-transplant.

CDR3 size: 13 residues. Per germline, CDR1 MGHRA and CDR2 YSYEKL. The ends were cut back, 4 bases at V and 5 bases at J, with 9 bases in the middle. Unique molecular identifiers tagged the TCRbeta library. A single record per CDR3 protein comes from TCRdb applying MiXCR to the PCR reads. The sample has hundreds of thousands of distinct CDR3 sequences; roughly 25% are singletons. The sequence was obtained from a female patient between 2 and 15 years old who had a stem cell transplant for congenital amegakaryocytic thrombocytopenia, so the T cells may come from the graft donor. Sequenced here: PBMCs, mostly from graft donor cells, sampled 360 days after TCRalphabeta/CD19-depleted stem cell transplant. The chain is built from TRBV4-1 and TRBJ1-5, with D uncertain. The CDR3 spells CASSPRTDQPQHF. CDR3 nucleotide sequence: TGCGCCAGCAGCCCACGGACCGATCAGCCCCAGCATTTT.